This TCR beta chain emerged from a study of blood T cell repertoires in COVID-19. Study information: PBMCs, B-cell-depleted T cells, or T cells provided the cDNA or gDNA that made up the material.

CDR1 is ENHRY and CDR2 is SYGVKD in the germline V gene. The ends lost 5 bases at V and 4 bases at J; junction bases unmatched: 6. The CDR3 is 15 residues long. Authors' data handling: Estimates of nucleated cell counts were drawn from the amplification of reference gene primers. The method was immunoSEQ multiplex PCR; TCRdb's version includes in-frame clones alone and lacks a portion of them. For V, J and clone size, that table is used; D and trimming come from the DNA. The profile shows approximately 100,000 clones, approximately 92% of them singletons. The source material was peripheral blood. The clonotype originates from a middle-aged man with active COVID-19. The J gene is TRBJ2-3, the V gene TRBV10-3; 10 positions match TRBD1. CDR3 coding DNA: TGTGCCATCAGTTCTGGGACAGGGGTGGCAGATACGCAGTATTTT. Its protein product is CAISSGTGVADTQYF.